This TCR beta chain was captured in a study of blood T cells in healthy people across ages. The study's findings and limits: The unknown donor CMV status may have confounded expanded clonotype changes.

This clonotype was recorded a few times. Its antigen is not identified. Primers used in a second PCR of roughly 6 to 11 cycles were a sample-barcoded 5' primer and a J-beta primer mix. MiXCR was run by TCRdb on the 5' RACE reads, yielding one entry per CDR3 protein. The sample carries 800,000 to 950,000 distinct CDR3 sequences, 25% to 30% recorded once. This sample also belongs to another study, concerning T cells of mothers and their children.

This receptor was identified in a woman aged 40 to 50 in good health. Sequenced sample: blood.

The CDR3 coding sequence is TGCAGCGTTGGAAGGGGCGTTGGGGTCACTGAAGCTTTCTTT. Its protein product is CSVGRGVGVTEAFF. The chain employs TRBV29-1 and TRBJ1-1; D might be TRBD1 (5 bases). CDR1 and CDR2 (germline): SQVTM, ANQGSEA. This CDR3 contains 14 residues. V was trimmed by 4 bases and J by 4 bases, leaving 16 bases between them.